A single sample gave rise to the 11 T cell receptor beta chains below, sequenced in a study of T-cell reconstitution after alpha-beta-depleted transplantation in children. Preparation of the TCRbeta library was carried out with unique molecular identifiers. TCRdb redid the calling of the PCR reads with MiXCR, one entry per CDR3 protein. The table shows approximately 110,000 distinct CDR3 sequences, with roughly 23% occurring only once. Sequences were derived from PBMCs, mostly from graft donor cells, sampled 180 days after TCRalphabeta/CD19-depleted stem cell transplant. The receptors were sampled from a male patient aged 2 to 9 who had a stem cell transplant for chronic granulomatous disease, so the T cells may come from the graft donor.

The rearrangement uses TRBV9 and TRBJ1-1; 10 bases are a match to TRBD1. The V and J ends lost 3 bases and 8 bases, in that order; junction bases with no gene match: 7. The CDR3 totals 14 residues. From germline, CDR1 is SGDLS and CDR2 YYNGEE. The CDR3 DNA is TGTGCCAGCAGCGCCACGGGACAGGGGTCAGAAGCTTTCTTT. Its translation is CASSATGQGSEAFF.

This clonotype was counted at least ten times. The V call is TRBV3-1, the J call TRBJ2-1, with D tentatively TRBD2 (5 bases). With 6 bases removed from V and 0 bases from J, the gap between germline ends came to 15 bases. CDR3 length: 16 amino acids. Germline-derived CDR1 and CDR2 are LGHDT and YNNKEL (reference sequence). CDR3 sequence reads: CASSSQRHPSYNEQFF. The CDR3 DNA reads TGTGCCAGCAGTTCACAGCGGCACCCCTCCTACAATGAGCAGTTCTTC.

CDR3 sequence (DNA): TGTGCCAGCAGCACAGGGGGCGTCTTCTACGAGCAGTACTTC. As protein: CASSTGGVFYEQYF. J is TRBJ2-7 and V is TRBV27; 9 positions match TRBD1. Germline trimming cut 6 bases from V and 3 bases from J; bases unmatched to any gene: 6. The CDR3 covers 14 residues. Germline V gene sequence: CDR1 MNHEY, CDR2 SMNVEV (reference sequence).

The CDR3 spells CASTQDTEAFF. DNA for the CDR3: TGTGCCAGCACCCAAGACACTGAAGCTTTCTTT. The chain recombines TRBV12-3 or TRBV12-4 with TRBJ1-1; D not resolved. This CDR3 has 11 amino acids. V was cut by 7 bases and J by 3 bases, with 6 bases left in between.

The chain combines TRBV5-6 with TRBJ1-1; tentative D call: TRBD1 (5 bases). V was pared by 2 bases and J by 0 bases, with 17 bases between. In germline, CDR1 is SGHDT, CDR2 YYEEEE. The CDR3 is 17 amino acids. CDR3 amino acids: CASSFDYGAELNTEAFF. The DNA for the CDR3 is TGTGCCAGCAGCTTCGATTATGGGGCAGAACTGAACACTGAAGCTTTCTTT.

This clonotype occurred a few times. The chain couples TRBV15 to TRBJ1-2, with 8 bases that match TRBD1. J lost 6 bases, V lost 8 bases, and 8 bases had no gene match. Looked up from germline, CDR1 is LNHNV and CDR2 is YYDKDF (reference sequence). This CDR3 region has 13 residues. The CDR3: CATVTTGEDGYTF. In DNA, the CDR3 is TGTGCCACCGTCACGACAGGGGAGGATGGCTACACCTTC.

This clonotype was observed a handful of times. The rearrangement joins TRBV20-1 to TRBJ2-4, with 10 bases aligning to TRBD2. The J segment lost 8 bases and the V segment lost 0 bases, leaving 7 bases of the junction unmatched. The CDR3 covers 15 residues. Germline V gene sequence: CDR1 DFQATT, CDR2 SNEGSKA (reference sequence). CDR3 sequence: CSARDYLAGEYIQYF. In nucleotides, the CDR3 is TGCAGTGCTAGAGATTACCTAGCGGGAGAGTACATTCAGTACTTC.

The chain joins TRBV6-5 to TRBJ2-1; D assignment may be TRBD1 or TRBD2 (6 bases each). In germline, CDR1 is MNHEY, CDR2 SVGAGI. The CDR3 covers 15 residues. The V gene lost 6 bases and the J gene lost 5 bases, with 17 bases spanning the gap. This CDR3 reads CASRHPGGADNEQFF. In DNA, the CDR3 is TGTGCCAGCAGGCACCCCGGGGGCGCGGACAATGAGCAGTTCTTC.

The chain has TRBV6-5 and TRBJ2-7; TRBD1 agrees at 9 bases. The V segment lost 0 bases and the J segment 5 bases; nucleotides outside the gene matches: 5. The CDR3 loop spans 15 amino acids. Germline-derived CDR1 and CDR2 are MNHEY and SVGAGI. The CDR3 sequence: CASSYSWDRDHEQYF. CDR3 DNA sequence: TGTGCCAGCAGTTACTCGTGGGACAGGGACCACGAGCAGTACTTC.

This clonotype was observed at least ten times. This sequence joins TRBV7-2 and TRBJ2-7, with D maybe TRBD2 (6 bases). Between the trimmed V and J ends, which lost 5 bases and 6 bases, there was a span of 11 bases. This CDR3 contains 12 residues. Germline CDR1 is SGHTA and CDR2 is FQGNSA. CDR3 residues: CASSPRTTEQYF. The DNA for the CDR3 is TGTGCCAGCAGCCCGAGGACTACCGAGCAGTACTTC.

The genes are TRBV15 and TRBJ1-1; D call uncertain. V lost 0 bases, J lost 4 bases, and 6 bases lay in between. The CDR3 totals 13 residues. The germline gives CDR1 LNHNV, CDR2 YYDKDF (reference sequence). The CDR3 loop is CATSRDSGTEAFF. The CDR3 nucleotides read TGTGCCACCAGCAGAGATTCAGGCACTGAAGCTTTCTTT.